The text below deals with one T cell receptor (beta chain). Which antigen it targets is not known. There are no base qualities to consult, and no much larger clone falls within one base. In the prospective study, participants were roughly 18 to 89 years old, resided in about two dozen geographic areas of the United States, and were enrolled through a virtual design. To assign participants to cohorts, the prospective study relied on clinical history that participants themselves reported in a screening survey and a study questionnaire. ImmuneRACE Cohort 3 recovered participants were defined by two consecutive negative NP/OP PCR tests, healthcare professional clearance, or symptom resolution. Mobile phlebotomists in the prospective study collected whole blood, serum and a nasopharyngeal or oropharyngeal swab from every participant. Additional blood draws and questionnaires over an approximately 2-month period could optionally be provided by prospective study participants. Prospective study blood samples were shipped either frozen or at room temperature before DNA extraction.

This sample was included in a study of blood T cell repertoires in COVID-19 (dated by TCRdb to 2018 to 2021). Regarding the complete study: The collaborator samples originated in the United States, Italy and Spain and spanned the acute and convalescent phases of COVID-19. A freely available public database, intended as a resource for researchers studying the immune response to SARS-CoV-2, is where the repertoires were released. The samples were drawn from two sources: the first 160 participants of the ongoing ImmuneRACE study, and fewer than 1,500 subjects contributed by 6 global collaborators. The dataset comprised deeply sampled blood TCRbeta repertoires from subjects exposed to, actively infected with, or recovered from COVID-19. The material from the prospective study consisted of cDNA or gDNA derived from T cells, B-cell-depleted T cells, or PBMCs. Nearly every sample came with metadata listing a de-identified subject ID, COVID-19 status, age in years and sex. Where available, HLA class I and class II types were taken from metadata supplied by the sample provider and were not determined by assay-based typing. Overall study outcomes, separate from this receptor: The amount of clinical and demographic metadata varied by source and participant and was provided uncurated.

TCRbeta CDR3 regions were amplified from genomic DNA using the immunoSEQ Assay, a bias-controlled multiplex PCR. The authors processed their data as follows. Nucleated cell counts per sample were estimated from amplification of reference gene primers within the assay. Sequence reads were collapsed and filtered to measure the absolute abundance of every unique TCRbeta CDR3 rearrangement. For each sample, productive Simpson clonality was calculated by taking the square root of Simpson's diversity index across productive rearrangements. The source is immuneACCESS, and TCRdb retained only in-frame sequences with V and J called. Part of the clones is not carried over; for the studies checked, unresolved V genes explain less than half of this, and the remainder is unexplained. V and J calls and clone size are as listed in that table; D and trimming were resolved from the DNA. The sample table shows roughly 200,000 clones, and 85% are seen once. The ten largest account for 6% to 6.5% of the sample.

This TCR was sampled from a man aged 35-49 years who had recovered from COVID-19. Sequencing was performed on PBMCs or T cells enriched from blood (not recorded which).

The DNA sequence is TGTGCCAGCAGTTTATCGGGGGGGAGAGTGGCCTCCGAGCAGTACTTC. It translates as CASSLSGGRVASEQYF. Recombination linked TRBV27 to TRBJ2-7; the central 7 bases match TRBD2. Including cysteine and phenylalanine, the CDR3 has 16 amino acids. The DNA shown is the 48-base CDR3, in frame from base 1. Via the germline V gene (reference sequence), CDR1 is MNHEY and CDR2 SMNVEV. V and J are trimmed by 0 bases and 6 bases, and the gene matches miss 11 bases of the junction.